The text below deals with one T cell receptor (beta chain). The data were obtained in a study of blood T cell repertoires in COVID-19. Across the study: The origin of the acute and convalescent COVID-19 samples was the United States, Italy and Spain.

Data came from immunoSEQ multiplex PCR; TCRdb stores just in-frame clones and leaves some out. The sample consists of about 670,000 clones, 85% to 90% of them appearing once. The CDR3 length is 15 residues. The clonotype was recovered from a woman aged 18 to 35 with acute or convalescent COVID-19. The sequencing input was peripheral blood. The chain recombines TRBV21-1 with TRBJ2-7; TRBD1, the table's D call, was not compared with the DNA. TRBV21-1 is assigned pseudogene status. The CDR3 protein is CASRQGRTTPYEQYF. CDR3 nucleotide sequence: TGTGCCAGCAGACAGGGGCGGACTACCCCCTACGAGCAGTACTTC.